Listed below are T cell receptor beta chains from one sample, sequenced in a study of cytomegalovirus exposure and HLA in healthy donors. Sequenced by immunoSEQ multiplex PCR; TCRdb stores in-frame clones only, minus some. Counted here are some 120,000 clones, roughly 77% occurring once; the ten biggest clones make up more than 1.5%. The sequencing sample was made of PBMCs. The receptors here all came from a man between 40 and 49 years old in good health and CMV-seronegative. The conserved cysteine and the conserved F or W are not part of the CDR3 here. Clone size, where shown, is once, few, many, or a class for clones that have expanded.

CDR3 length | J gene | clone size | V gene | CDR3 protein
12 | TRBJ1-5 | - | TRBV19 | ASSDRQGGQPQH
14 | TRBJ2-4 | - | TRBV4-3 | ASSQDLTAGKNIQY
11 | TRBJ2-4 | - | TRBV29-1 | SVEPPGHGIQY
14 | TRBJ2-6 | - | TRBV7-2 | ATRTSGRAGANVLT
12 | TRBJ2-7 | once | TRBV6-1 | ASSEADSSYEQY
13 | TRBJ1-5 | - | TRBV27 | ASSSPPLGGQPQH
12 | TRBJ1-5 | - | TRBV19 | ASSPLDSNQPQH
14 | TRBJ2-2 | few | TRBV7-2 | ASSLRGGANTGELF
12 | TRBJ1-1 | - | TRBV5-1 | ASSSGDLNTEAF
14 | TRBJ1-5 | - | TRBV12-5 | ASGLVRIPRGQPQH
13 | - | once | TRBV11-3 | ASSPGTSGGDEQY
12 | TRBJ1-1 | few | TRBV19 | ASSIFRGDTEAF
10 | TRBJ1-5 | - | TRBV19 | ASRSGLQPQH
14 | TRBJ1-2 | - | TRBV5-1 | ASSIGQGLFFNGYT
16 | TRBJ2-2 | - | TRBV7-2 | ASSLPPTSGGASGELF
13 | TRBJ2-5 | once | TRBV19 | ASSTPGLARETQY
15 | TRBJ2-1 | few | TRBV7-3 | ASSLTPGLAVYNEQF
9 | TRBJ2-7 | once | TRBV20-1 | SASQGSEQY
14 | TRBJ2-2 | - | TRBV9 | ASSRQTGWGTGELF
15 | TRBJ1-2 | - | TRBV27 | ASSFRQGLFLNYGYT
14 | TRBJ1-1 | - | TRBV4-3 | ASSQGSQGRGTEAF
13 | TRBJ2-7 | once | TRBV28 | ASRPGTSGTREQY
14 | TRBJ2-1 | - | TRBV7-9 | ASSFGRTSGSHEQF
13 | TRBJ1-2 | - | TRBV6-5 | ASSYSSRDSYGYT
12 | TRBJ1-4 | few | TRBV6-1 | ASSLDRVRRKLF
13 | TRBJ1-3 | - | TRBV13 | ASSLGQGAGNTIY
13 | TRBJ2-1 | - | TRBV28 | ASSLGGSRYNEQF
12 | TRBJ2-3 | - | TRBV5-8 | ASSHDRFTDTQY
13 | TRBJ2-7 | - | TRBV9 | ASSVGDRGAHEQY
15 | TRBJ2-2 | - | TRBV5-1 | ASSVLGGRANTGELF
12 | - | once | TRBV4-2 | ASSRNQGMDEQY
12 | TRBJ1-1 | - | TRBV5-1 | ASSVGGGNTEAF
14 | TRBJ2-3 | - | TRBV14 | ASSQGASGLTDTQY
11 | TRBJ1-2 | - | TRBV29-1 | SVYPAVAYGYT
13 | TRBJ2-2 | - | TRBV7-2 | ASSFASANTGELF
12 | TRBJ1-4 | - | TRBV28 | ASCRDTVNEKLF
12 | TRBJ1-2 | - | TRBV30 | AWSPSDRGQGYT
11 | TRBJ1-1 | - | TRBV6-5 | ASRDRTNTEAF
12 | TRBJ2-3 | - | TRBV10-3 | AISEEQPTDTQY
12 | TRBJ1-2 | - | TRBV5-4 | ASRPGTGTYGYT
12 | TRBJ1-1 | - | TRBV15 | ATSRGAGTTEAF
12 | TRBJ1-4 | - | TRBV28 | ASSSPRPDEKLF
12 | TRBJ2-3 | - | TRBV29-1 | SVVPGTGRDTQY
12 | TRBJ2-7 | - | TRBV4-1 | ASSQGQGHYEQY
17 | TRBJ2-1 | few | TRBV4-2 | ASSQDRASGRGVGNEQF
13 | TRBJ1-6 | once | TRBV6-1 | ASSDGQAYNSPLH
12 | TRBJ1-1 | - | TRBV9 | ASSVDWGSTEAF
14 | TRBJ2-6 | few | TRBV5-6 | ASSRPSSGGANGLT
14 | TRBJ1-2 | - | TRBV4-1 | ASSQEKNTQRYGYT
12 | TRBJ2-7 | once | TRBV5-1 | ASSRQGGPYEQY
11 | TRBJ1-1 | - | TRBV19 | ASTASGGVRAF
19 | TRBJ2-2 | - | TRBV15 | ATSRDVFRLAGGTNTGELF
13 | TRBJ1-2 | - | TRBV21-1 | ASSKVDSCPGGYT
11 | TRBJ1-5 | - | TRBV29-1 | SVGDRANQPQH
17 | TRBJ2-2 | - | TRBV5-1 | ASSLWGTSGSPSDGELF
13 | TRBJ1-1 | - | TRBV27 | ASSDRQVPNTEAF
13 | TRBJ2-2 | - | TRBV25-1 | ASSIGQTYTGELF
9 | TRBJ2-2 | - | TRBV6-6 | ASRLQGELF
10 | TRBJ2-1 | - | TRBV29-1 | SVRGVGLVKF
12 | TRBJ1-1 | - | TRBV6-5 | ASSYAGQLTEAF